This T cell receptor beta chain was sequenced in a study of blood T cell repertoires in COVID-19. Trimming took 4 bases from V and 6 from J; bases not matched to a gene: 11. This CDR3 has 15 residues. Per germline, CDR1 MNHNS and CDR2 SASEGT. TCRdb keeps only in-frame clones here, not all; method: immunoSEQ multiplex PCR. Here the sample spans roughly 100,000 clones, 76% being singletons. This clone came up once. The sequence derives from an older man with COVID-19, enrolled during active disease. V gene TRBV6-1 combines with J gene TRBJ2-7, with 8 positions matching TRBD2. Sequenced: peripheral blood. CDR3 sequence: CASSAAGVASSEQYF. The CDR3 DNA follows: TGTGCCAGCAGTGCAGCGGGAGTCGCTTCTTCCGAGCAGTACTTC.